Shown below are 18 T cell receptor beta chains from a single sample sequenced in a study of control samples from healthy donors and cancer patients. The table came from immunoSEQ multiplex PCR; TCRdb's copy has only in-frame clones and leaves some out. The table has tens of thousands of clones, roughly 90% seen once. The sequencing input was PBMCs. The origin of the receptors is a man between 60 and 75 years old with head and neck cancer.

The V call is TRBV10-3, the J call TRBJ1-2; possibly TRBD1 for D (6 bases). Germline CDR1 reads ENHRY; CDR2 reads SYGVKD. This CDR3 has 14 amino acids. V was cut by 6 bases and J by 0 bases, with 11 bases left in between. CDR3 nucleotide sequence: TGTGCCATCAGCAAACAGGGAGCTAACTATGGCTACACCTTC. Encoded protein: CAISKQGANYGYTF.

The genes are TRBV5-1 and TRBJ2-7; maybe TRBD1 (6 bases). The CDR3 covers 15 residues. Trimming shortened V by 4 bases and J by 2 bases, and 16 bases separated the two germline ends. Germline V gene sequence: CDR1 SGHRS, CDR2 YFSETQ. The CDR3 loop reads CASSSGQTQPYEQYF. CDR3 nucleotides: TGCGCCAGCAGCAGTGGACAGACCCAACCCTACGAGCAGTACTTC. The full variable domain, in which reference TRBV5-1 and TRBJ2-7 provide the parts outside the CDR3, is KAGVTQTPRYLIKTRGQQVTLSCSPISGHRSVSWYQQTPGQGLQFLFEYFSETQRNKGNFPGRFSGRQFSNSRSEMNVSTLELGDSALYLCASSSGQTQPYEQYFGPGTRLTVT.

V gene TRBV2 combines with J gene TRBJ1-4, with D possibly matching TRBD1 (6 bases). Germline CDR1 is SNHLY and CDR2 is FYNNEI. V lost 5 bases and J lost 8, with 15 bases in between. CDR3 length: 14 amino acids. CDR3 in amino acids: CASSQDRTWEKLFF. The CDR3 DNA follows: TGTGCCAGCAGTCAAGACAGGACCTGGGAAAAACTGTTTTTT. Drawing the rest from reference TRBV2 and TRBJ1-4, the complete variable domain is EPEVTQTPSHQVTQMGQEVILRCVPISNHLYFYWYRQILGQKVEFLVSFYNNEISEKSEIFDDQFSVERPDGSNFTLKIRSTKLEDSAMYFCASSQDRTWEKLFFGSGTQLSVL.

The chain employs TRBV6-5 and TRBJ2-1; 8 bases map to TRBD2. The germline CDR1 and CDR2 sequences are MNHEY and SVGAGI. The CDR3 consists of 14 residues. Germline trimming cut 8 bases from V and 2 bases from J; bases unmatched to any gene: 5. The CDR3 coding sequence is TGTGCCAGCTCTCTGCGGGGGGCCTACAATGAGCAGTTCTTC. As protein: CASSLRGAYNEQFF.

This clone was counted a few times. The CDR3 DNA reads as TGTGCCAGCAGCGTAGAGGGACAGGGGGCATGGGAGCAGTTCTTC. Encoded protein: CASSVEGQGAWEQFF. The V and J genes are TRBV9 and TRBJ2-1, with TRBD1 matching 12 bases. Per the germline V gene, CDR1 is SGDLS and CDR2 is YYNGEE. The V segment lost 0 bases and the J segment 10 bases; nucleotides outside the gene matches: 5. This CDR3 comprises 15 residues.

This clone appeared a single time. The chain has TRBV27 and TRBJ2-7, with D perhaps assigned TRBD1 or TRBD2 (6 bases each). Trimming took off 5 bases at V and 2 bases at J, with 16 bases between the two ends. The CDR3 runs 15 residues. Germline lookup yields CDR1 MNHEY and CDR2 SMNVEV (reference sequence). The CDR3 DNA reads as TGTGCCAGCAGTCCCCTAGGGGGGATAACCTACGAGCAGTACTTC. Protein: CASSPLGGITYEQYF.

This sequence joins TRBV5-6 and TRBJ2-2; D uncertain. CDR3 length: 13 amino acids. In germline, CDR1 is SGHDT, CDR2 YYEEEE. Trimming pared 0 bases from V and 7 bases from J, leaving 7 bases between. The CDR3 reads CASSLVVGGELFF. CDR3 bases: TGTGCCAGCAGCTTGGTGGTCGGCGGGGAGCTGTTTTTT.

This clone is a singleton in its sample. The chain combines TRBV7-9 with TRBJ2-7; no reliable D call. Germline V gives CDR1 SEHNR, CDR2 FQNEAQ (reference sequence). The CDR3 is 14 amino acids. V lost 1 base, J lost 3 bases, and 10 bases lay in between. The CDR3 is CASSLGPVIYEQYF. The CDR3 coding sequence is TGTGCCAGCAGCTTAGGGCCGGTAATCTACGAGCAGTACTTC.

The V and J genes are TRBV12-3 or TRBV12-4 and TRBJ1-5; 9 nucleotides line up with TRBD1. The CDR3 covers 12 residues. V shed 10 bases and J 6 bases; nucleotides not matched to a gene: 4. CDR3 sequence: CATRTGAQPQHF. The DNA for the CDR3 is TGTGCCACCCGGACAGGGGCTCAGCCCCAGCATTTT.

This clone was seen more than once but under ten times. The V gene is TRBV29-1, the J gene TRBJ1-2; D is possibly TRBD1 (6 bases). The CDR3 is 14 residues long. Trimming shortened V by 6 bases and J by 4 bases, and 18 bases separated the two germline ends. Germline lookup yields CDR1 SQVTM and CDR2 ANQGSEA. The CDR3 spells CSVARDTDGYGYTF. The CDR3 DNA is TGCAGCGTGGCCCGGGACACGGACGGCTATGGCTACACCTTC.

V usage is TRBV2 and J usage is TRBJ1-6, with D uncertain. Germline V lookup: CDR1 SNHLY, CDR2 FYNNEI. The CDR3 contains 13 residues. V was cut by 5 bases and J by 4 bases, with 6 bases left in between. The CDR3 nucleotides are TGTGCCAGCAGTAGCAGATATAATTCACCCCTCCACTTT. It encodes CASSSRYNSPLHF.

V usage is TRBV21-1 and J usage is TRBJ2-2; whether TRBD2, the table's D call, matches the DNA was not checked. TRBV21-1 is flagged as a pseudogene. The CDR3 is 15 residues long. CDR3 sequence: CASSNTTSGGGELFF. The CDR3 bases are TGTGCCAGCAGCAATACGACTAGCGGGGGCGGGGAGCTGTTTTTT.

The V call is TRBV19, the J call TRBJ2-7, with D possibly TRBD1 on 6 matching bases. The CDR3 totals 14 residues. Trimming pared 6 bases from V and 0 bases from J, leaving 12 bases between. Germline loops: CDR1 LNHDA, CDR2 SQIVND (reference sequence). The CDR3 sequence: CASSRDTGSYEQYF. CDR3 sequence (DNA): TGTGCCAGTAGCCGGGACACGGGCTCCTACGAGCAGTACTTC.

This clone turned up a few times. The chain links TRBV28 to TRBJ2-1; 9 nucleotides agree with TRBD2. The CDR3 covers 17 residues. Germline assignment: CDR1 MDHEN and CDR2 SYDVKM. J was trimmed by 7 bases and V by 5 bases; bases with no gene match: 15. As DNA, the CDR3 is TGTGCCAGCAGTGATCCGTGGCGGGAGGGCCGTAAGAATGAGCAGTTCTTC. This translates into CASSDPWREGRKNEQFF.

The V and J genes are TRBV28 and TRBJ1-2; TRBD1 matches at 8 bases. Germline V gene lookup returns CDR1 MDHEN and CDR2 SYDVKM. V dropped 3 bases and J dropped 4; count of bases not matched to a gene: 13. This CDR3 has 17 amino acids. In DNA, the CDR3 is TGTGCCAGCAGTTTCCCCTCAGGGGGCGGTTCGGGCTATGGCTACACCTTC. Encoded protein: CASSFPSGGGSGYGYTF.

As to this clone: An end of the junction does not agree with germline; a read error may underlie this. The chain carries TRBV6-5 and TRBJ1-2; 10 positions match TRBD1. This CDR3 contains 16 residues. Germline V gene data show CDR1 as MNHEY and CDR2 as SVGAGI. CDR3 nucleotides: TGTGCTAGCAGTTACTCATGGGACAGGGGACGGGATGGCTACACCTTC. Encoded protein: CASSYSWDRGRDGYTF.

This clone was found once. The CDR3 DNA reads as TGCGCCAGCAGCCAAGAAGGAGGGCCCAACACCGGGGAGCTGTTTTTT. Its protein product is CASSQEGGPNTGELFF. This rearrangement joins TRBV4-3 to TRBJ2-2; D might be TRBD2 (6 bases). The CDR3 is made up of 16 amino acids. Per germline, CDR1 LGHNA and CDR2 YSLEER. Trimming cost V 0 bases and J 2 bases, with 10 bases left between them.

The chain employs TRBV5-1 and TRBJ2-1, with a possible D match to TRBD2 (6 bases). Trimming removed 3 bases at V and 3 bases at J, with 10 bases between. CDR1 and CDR2 from the germline V gene are SGHRS and YFSETQ. This CDR3 is built from 14 residues. The CDR3 protein is CASSSGTYYNEQFF. The DNA for the CDR3 is TGCGCCAGCAGCTCCGGGACTTACTACAATGAGCAGTTCTTC.